The T cell receptor (beta chain) under discussion was sequenced for a study of T cell repertoires in aging, cancer and after chemotherapy. Multiplex touch-down PCR with TRB-A/B primers amplified rearranged V-D-J TRB sequences. MiXCR, run by TCRdb on the multiplex PCR reads, gives a single entry per CDR3 protein. The data contain around 13,000 distinct CDR3 sequences, roughly 35% of them singletons. The CDR3 totals 15 residues. Germline CDR1 KGHSH, CDR2 LQKENI. J lost 10 bases, V lost 5 bases, and 13 bases had no gene match. Peripheral blood genomic DNA, not sorted cells or RNA, was the template. The TCR sequence derives from a human donor in good health. The donor label of this sample is uncertain. Sequencing input: blood. The chain employs TRBV18 and TRBJ2-1; 8 positions match TRBD2. The CDR3 nucleotides are TGTGCCAGCTCAGAATCCCGGGGGGGCCCCTGGGAGCAGTTCTTC. Encoded protein: CASSESRGGPWEQFF.